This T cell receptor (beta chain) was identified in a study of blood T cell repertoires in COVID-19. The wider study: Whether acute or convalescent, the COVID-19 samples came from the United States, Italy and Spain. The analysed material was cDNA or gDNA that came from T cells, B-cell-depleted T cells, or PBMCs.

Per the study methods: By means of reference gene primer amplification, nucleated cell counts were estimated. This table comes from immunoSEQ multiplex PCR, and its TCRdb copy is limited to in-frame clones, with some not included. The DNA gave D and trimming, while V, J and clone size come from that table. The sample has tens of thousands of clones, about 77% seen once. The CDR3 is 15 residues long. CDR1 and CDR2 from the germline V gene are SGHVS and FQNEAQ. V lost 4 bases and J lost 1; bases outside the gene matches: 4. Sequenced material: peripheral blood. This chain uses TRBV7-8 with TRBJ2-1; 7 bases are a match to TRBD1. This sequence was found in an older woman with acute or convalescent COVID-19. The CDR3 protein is CASSSRQGSYNEQFF. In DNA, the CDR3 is TGTGCCAGCAGCTCCCGACAGGGTTCCTACAATGAGCAGTTCTTC.